Listed below are T cell receptor beta chains from one sample, sequenced in a study of T cell responses to AZD1222 COVID-19 vaccine. This table comes from immunoSEQ multiplex PCR, and its TCRdb copy is limited to in-frame clones, with some not included. This sample has fewer than 150,000 clones; about 90% occur once, and the top ten carry about 9.4%. Sample: peripheral blood, taken 28 days after the second AZD1222 dose. These receptors all stem from an adult who received the AZD1222 COVID-19 vaccine. Both conserved end residues are part of each CDR3. D genes are given only for firm matches. Clone size is shown for a subset of rows, as once, few, many or a class of expanded clone.

>TRBJ2-1|NA|TRBV7-2|NA
TGTGCCAGCAGCGCCTTACTAGCAAGTGAGCAGTTCTTC
CASSALLASEQFF
>TRBJ1-2|TRBD1|TRBV3-1/TRBV3-2|NA
TGTGCCAGCAGCCAAATTTCCCTCGGGACAGCCGGGGGCTACACCTTC
CASSQISLGTAGGYTF
>TRBJ1-6|TRBD1|TRBV2|NA
TGTGCCAGCAGTGAGCGACAGGGGGCGGATTCACCCCTCCACTTT
CASSERQGADSPLHF
>TRBJ2-3|TRBD2|TRBV5-1|NA
TGCGCCAGCAGCTTTTTCGGGGAGGGGCTTAAAGATACGCAGTATTTT
CASSFFGEGLKDTQYF
>TRBJ1-1|NA|TRBV7-9|NA
TGTGCCAGCAGCTCTCCGGGACTGCTGGGCGCTGAAGCTTTCTTT
CASSSPGLLGAEAFF
>TRBJ1-3|TRBD1|TRBV6-5|NA
TGTGCCAGCGGAATACAGGGGGCGCGAGGAAACACCATATATTTT
CASGIQGARGNTIYF
>TRBJ1-3|NA|TRBV29-1|NA
TGCAGCGTTGAAAAGTCTGGAAACACCATATATTTT
CSVEKSGNTIYF
>TRBJ1-1|NA|TRBV10-2|NA
TGCGCCAGCAGTGAGACACCTATCCGGGTCTCAGACACTGAAGCTTTCTTT
CASSETPIRVSDTEAFF
>TRBJ2-3|TRBD2|TRBV7-2|NA
TGTGCCAGCAGCTTGGGCGGGAGGGGAGATACGCAGTATTTT
CASSLGGRGDTQYF
>TRBJ2-2|NA|TRBV7-9|NA
TGTGCCAGCAGCTTAGGGCACGGGACTGCGAGCGGGGAGCTGTTTTTT
CASSLGHGTASGELFF
>TRBJ1-1|TRBD1|TRBV25-1|NA
TGTGCCAGCAGGGGGACAGGGGGATTGTACACTGAAGCTTTCTTT
CASRGTGGLYTEAFF
>TRBJ2-2|NA|TRBV29-1|many
TGCAGCGTTACCGACGGCAGGGCCGGGGAGCTGTTTTTT
CSVTDGRAGELFF
>TRBJ1-6|NA|TRBV18|NA
TGTGCCAGCTCACCAACCTATTCACCCCTCCACTTT
CASSPTYSPLHF
>TRBJ2-7|NA|TRBV5-6|NA
TGTGCCAGCAGCTTACGGGCGGGAACGGTCCGCGAGCAGTACTTC
CASSLRAGTVREQYF
>TRBJ2-3|NA|TRBV30|NA
TGTGCCTGGAGTGTACTCGCAGGGCCAGATACGCAGTATTTT
CAWSVLAGPDTQYF
>TRBJ1-4|NA|TRBV7-9|once
TGTGCCAGCAGTTCCATGGCAACTAATGAAAAACTGTTTTTT
CASSSMATNEKLFF
>TRBJ1-5|NA|TRBV11-2|NA
TGTGCCAGCAGCTTAGGGAGTCAGGGCAGCAATCAGCCCCAGCATTTT
CASSLGSQGSNQPQHF
>TRBJ1-2|TRBD1|TRBV19|NA
TGTGCCAGTAGTCCCGCCACCGGGACAGGGCTTGGCTACACCTTC
CASSPATGTGLGYTF
>TRBJ1-3|NA|TRBV7-9|NA
TGTGCCAGCAGCTTAGTTGACAGTCACTCTGGAAACACCATATATTTT
CASSLVDSHSGNTIYF
>TRBJ1-2|NA|TRBV30|NA
TGTGCCTGGAGTGGCCCCTTTGGGGACTATGGCTACACCTTC
CAWSGPFGDYGYTF
>TRBJ2-2|TRBD2|TRBV18|NA
TGTGCCAGCTCATCCCCCGAGGTAGCGGGAGATCTAGGCACCGGGGAGCTGTTTTTT
CASSSPEVAGDLGTGELFF
>TRBJ2-2|NA|TRBV6-4|few
TGTGCCAGCAGTGACTCTGGGCGGGCAGAAAACACCGGGGAGCTGTTTTTT
CASSDSGRAENTGELFF
>TRBJ1-5|NA|TRBV28|few
TGTGCCAGCAGTTCCTATCAGCCCCAGCATTTT
CASSSYQPQHF
>TRBJ2-1|TRBD2|TRBV19|NA
TGTGCCAGTAGTACCGGACTAGCCAATGAGCAGTTCTTC
CASSTGLANEQFF
>TRBJ1-5|NA|TRBV19|NA
TGTGCCAGTAGTTTTGGGGCCAGGGCCAATCAGCCCCAGCATTTT
CASSFGARANQPQHF
>TRBJ2-7|NA|TRBV5-1|NA
TGCGCCAGCAGCTTGGGAGGGGGGGCGACCTACGAGCAGTACTTC
CASSLGGGATYEQYF
>TRBJ2-1|NA|TRBV19|NA
TGTGCCAGTAGTATAGGCGGCTCTACCTACAATGAGCAGTTCTTC
CASSIGGSTYNEQFF
>TRBJ1-1|NA|TRBV4-2|NA
TGTGCCAGCAGCCAAGATCCCGGGGTTTTGAACACTGAAGCTTTCTTT
CASSQDPGVLNTEAFF
>TRBJ1-2|TRBD1|TRBV9|NA
TGTGCCAGCAGCGACCGACAGGGGGCGGGGTATGGCTACACCTTC
CASSDRQGAGYGYTF
>TRBJ1-2|NA|TRBV11-2|once
TGTGCCAGCAGCTCGCAGGGGATTGGGTATGGCTACACCTTC
CASSSQGIGYGYTF
>TRBJ2-1|TRBD2|TRBV5-1|once
TGCGCCAGCAGCTTGGCCGCGGGTAGCGGGAGGGCCGTCAATGAGCAGTTCTTC
CASSLAAGSGRAVNEQFF
>TRBJ2-7|NA|TRBV4-2|NA
TGTGCCAGCTCGGGACCGACCTACGAGCAGTACTTC
CASSGPTYEQYF
>TRBJ1-6|NA|TRBV11-2|NA
TGTGCCAGCAGCTTTACAGGACTTCCTAATTCACCCCTCCACTTT
CASSFTGLPNSPLHF
>TRBJ1-2|TRBD1|TRBV25-1|once
TGTGCCAGCAGTGAACAGGGGGCGGAAGGCTACACCTTC
CASSEQGAEGYTF
>TRBJ2-3|TRBD1|TRBV19|NA
TGTGCCAGTAGGGCGGACAGGGGAACAGATACGCAGTATTTT
CASRADRGTDTQYF
>TRBJ2-3|TRBD2|TRBV3-1/TRBV3-2|NA
TGTGCCAGCAGCCAAGCCGGGACTAGCTCTAGCACAGATACGCAGTATTTT
CASSQAGTSSSTDTQYF
>TRBJ2-5|TRBD2|TRBV29-1|NA
TGCAGCGGGTCAGCAGCGGCGGGGGGAGAGACCCAGTACTTC
CSGSAAAGGETQYF
>TRBJ2-5|TRBD1|TRBV13|NA
TGTGCCAGCAGCCGACAGGGGGGGGAGACCCAGTACTTC
CASSRQGGETQYF
>TRBJ2-1|NA|TRBV9|NA
TGTGCCAGCAGCGTAGGGGTACAGGGTTACAATGAGCAGTTCTTC
CASSVGVQGYNEQFF
>TRBJ1-1|TRBD1|TRBV7-2|NA
TGTGCCAGCAGCTTAGGGGACAGGGCGAACACTGAAGCTTTCTTT
CASSLGDRANTEAFF
>TRBJ1-1|NA|TRBV30|NA
TGTGCCTGGAGGCCGGGCTGGAACACTGAAGCTTTCTTT
CAWRPGWNTEAFF
>TRBJ2-1|TRBD2|TRBV18|NA
TGTGCCAGCTCCAGCGGGGATTACAATGAGCAGTTCTTC
CASSSGDYNEQFF
>TRBJ2-5|TRBD1|TRBV7-6|NA
TGTGCCAGCAGCTCATTCCCACGTCGAGACAGGGCGCGGACACAGGCCCAGTACTTC
CASSSFPRRDRARTQAQYF
>TRBJ1-5|NA|TRBV27|NA
TGTGCCAGCAGTTTAACCAATCAGCCCCAGCATTTT
CASSLTNQPQHF
>TRBJ1-2|NA|TRBV11-1|NA
TGTGCCAGCAGCGAGGGCGGCTATGGCTACACCTTC
CASSEGGYGYTF
>TRBJ2-3|NA|TRBV10-3|NA
TGTGCCATCAGTGACCTTAGCACAGATACGCAGTATTTT
CAISDLSTDTQYF
>TRBJ1-2|NA|TRBV28|NA
TGTGCCAGCAGTTCTCAGGACCGCCCGTTCTATGGCTACACCTTC
CASSSQDRPFYGYTF
>TRBJ2-1|TRBD1|TRBV12-5|few
TGTGCTAGTGTTCCGGGACAGGGGTACAATGAGCAGTTCTTC
CASVPGQGYNEQFF
>TRBJ1-2|NA|TRBV29-1|few
TGCAGCGTTGAGGAGGGGAGTAGCTATGGCTACACCTTC
CSVEEGSSYGYTF
>TRBJ2-7|NA|TRBV5-1|NA
TGCGCCAGCAGCCCCAGGGGGAGGGGCGAGCAGTACTTC
CASSPRGRGEQYF
>TRBJ1-2|NA|TRBV2|NA
TGTGCCAGCAAGGTAGGACAGACCTATGGCTACACCTTC
CASKVGQTYGYTF
>TRBJ1-2|NA|TRBV28|NA
TGTGCCAGCAGGACGACAGCGAACTATGGCTACACCTTC
CASRTTANYGYTF
>TRBJ1-2|NA|TRBV12-5|NA
TGTGCTAGTGGATTAGGACTGATAAACTATGGCTACACCTTC
CASGLGLINYGYTF
>TRBJ1-2|TRBD1|TRBV19|NA
TGTGCCAGCCTAGGGACAGGGATAAACTATGGCTACACCTTC
CASLGTGINYGYTF
>TRBJ2-2|NA|TRBV15|NA
TGTGCCACCAGTGGAGGGAATGGCGGGGAGCTGTTTTTT
CATSGGNGGELFF
>TRBJ2-5|NA|TRBV5-6|NA
TGTGCCAGCAGCTTTTTTTCCGGGGAGACCCAGTACTTC
CASSFFSGETQYF
>TRBJ2-6|NA|TRBV4-3|NA
TGCGCCAGCAGCCAAGTATCGAACAGGGCCAGGTCTGGGGCCAACGTCCTGACTTTC
CASSQVSNRARSGANVLTF
>TRBJ1-1|NA|TRBV25-1|NA
TGTGCCAGCAGTGGCCGGGCCGAAGCTTTCTTT
CASSGRAEAFF
>TRBJ1-6|NA|TRBV4-3|NA
TGCGCCAGCAGCCAGGCAGAGTCCCCGACTTCACCCCTCCACTTT
CASSQAESPTSPLHF